One and the same sample provided the 18 T cell receptor beta chains below, sequenced in a study of cytomegalovirus exposure and HLA in healthy donors. With 60 Vbeta and 13 Jbeta primers, the PCR was carried out. Profiled with immunoSEQ multiplex PCR; TCRdb holds only in-frame clones, not every one. The sample contains fewer than 130,000 clones, more than 65% of which appear only once. What was sequenced was PBMCs. These receptor sequences come from a man aged 25-45 years in good health and CMV-seropositive.

The chain uses TRBV9 and TRBJ2-5, with TRBD1 as a possible D gene (5 bases). Germline loops: CDR1 SGDLS, CDR2 YYNGEE. V lost 1 base and J 5 bases, leaving 15 bases between the germline ends. The CDR3 is 15 amino acids. The CDR3 sequence: CASSVSVGQGETQYF. Written as DNA, the CDR3 is TGTGCCAGCAGCGTATCAGTGGGTCAGGGTGAGACCCAGTACTTC. Full variable domain (rest looked up from reference TRBV9 and TRBJ2-5): DSGVTQTPKHLITATGQRVTLRCSPRSGDLSVYWYQQSLDQGLQFLIQYYNGEERAKGNILERFSAQQFPDLHSELNLSSLELGDSALYFCASSVSVGQGETQYFGPGTRLLVL.

The J gene is TRBJ1-1, the V gene TRBV6-5, with 7 bases matching TRBD1. CDR1 and CDR2 (germline): MNHEY, SVGAGI. This CDR3 is 13 amino acids long. V lost 4 bases to trimming and J lost 1 base; unmatched junction nucleotides: 0. This CDR3 is CASSWTGNTEAFF. CDR3 nucleotide sequence: TGTGCCAGCAGTTGGACAGGGAACACTGAAGCTTTCTTT.

The rearrangement joins TRBV5-1 to TRBJ1-4, with 7 bases identical to TRBD1. Trimming cost V 2 bases and J 7 bases; bases outside gene matches: 8. Germline V CDR1 and CDR2: SGHRS, YFSETQ. This CDR3 comprises 15 residues. CDR3 nucleotide sequence: TGCGCCAGCAGCTTATTTACAGGGGAGGCTGAAAAACTGTTTTTT. The encoded protein is CASSLFTGEAEKLFF.

The chain combines TRBV7-9 with TRBJ2-5; D might be TRBD2 (5 bases). The better agreement between TRBJ2-7 and the DNA end casts doubt on the J call. CDR3 length equals 14 residues. From germline, CDR1 is SEHNR and CDR2 FQNEAQ (reference sequence). The CDR3 here is CASSGSEVKYEQYF. The DNA of the CDR3 is TGTGCCAGCAGCGGTAGCGAAGTTAAGTACGAGCAGTACTTC.

Comments on this clone: The same CDR3 also results from other DNA sequences found in this sample. The CDR3 loop reads CASSHRAGGYNEQFF. CDR3 in DNA: TGCGCCAGCAGCCACCGAGCGGGGGGTTACAATGAGCAGTTCTTC. The V and J genes are TRBV4-1 and TRBJ2-1; TRBD2 agrees at 9 bases. J was trimmed by 4 bases and V by 3 bases; bases with no gene match: 4. CDR1 and CDR2 (germline): MGHRA, YSYEKL. CDR3 length: 15 residues.

A word on this clone: The junction differs from germline at one of its ends, possibly a read error. The gene calls are TRBV19 and TRBJ2-3; 10 bases are shared with TRBD2. Germline CDR1 reads LNHDA; CDR2 reads SQIVND (reference sequence). The CDR3 contains 16 residues. The CDR3 loop reads CASSIRTSGGTGTQYF. CDR3 in DNA: TGTGCCAGTAGTATTCGGACTAGCGGAGGGACAGGTACGCAGTATTTT. Looking up the rest from reference TRBV19 and TRBJ2-3 gives the full variable domain: DGGITQSPKYLFRKEGQNVTLSCEQNLNHDAMYWYRQDPGQGLRLIYYSQIVNDFQKGDIAEGYSVSREKKESFPLTVTSAQKNPTAFYLCASSIRTSGGTGTQYFGPGTRLTVL.

This clone was counted only a few times. The V call is TRBV14, the J call TRBJ2-6; tentative D call: TRBD2 (5 bases). The CDR3 runs to 16 residues. With 0 bases removed from V and 2 bases from J, the gap between germline ends came to 8 bases. In germline, CDR1 is SGHDN, CDR2 FVKESK. Written as DNA, the CDR3 is TGTGCCAGCAGCCAAGATTGGGGAGCTGGGGCCAACGTCCTGACTTTC. Protein product: CASSQDWGAGANVLTF.

This clone was seen more than once but under ten times. The chain uses TRBV5-1 and TRBJ1-1; the D is unclear. Per the germline V gene, CDR1 is SGHRS and CDR2 is YFSETQ. The CDR3 extends over 13 amino acids. Trimming took 4 bases from V and 2 from J, leaving 9 bases between them. CDR3 nucleotides: TGCGCCAGCAGCCACCTAGGAAACACTGAAGCTTTCTTT. This encodes CASSHLGNTEAFF.

V usage is TRBV1 and J usage is TRBJ1-6. TRBV1 is a known pseudogene. The CDR3 loop spans 15 amino acids. The CDR3 protein is CTSSQDRVLDSPLHF. The CDR3 coding sequence is TGCACCAGCAGCCAAGATCGGGTCCTGGATTCACCCCTCCACTTT.

V usage is TRBV29-1 and J usage is TRBJ2-2; TRBD1 agrees at 10 bases. The CDR3 extends over 14 amino acids. Trimming at V came to 6 bases and at J to 3 bases, leaving 4 bases not matched to a gene. The V gene's germline CDR1 is SQVTM and CDR2 ANQGSEA. As DNA, the CDR3 is TGCAGCGTGAAGGACAGGGGGTACACCGGGGAGCTGTTTTTT. It translates to CSVKDRGYTGELFF.

The gene calls are TRBV10-3 and TRBJ1-3, with unresolved D. Germline V gene sequence: CDR1 ENHRY, CDR2 SYGVKD. V was cut by 3 bases and J by 0 bases, with 12 bases left in between. The CDR3 extends over 16 amino acids. The chain's CDR3 is CAISENYGRSGNTIYF. CDR3 nucleotide sequence: TGTGCCATCAGTGAAAACTACGGCCGCTCTGGAAACACCATATATTTT.

This clone showed up just a few times. The chain combines TRBV7-9 with TRBJ1-4, with TRBD1 as a possible D gene (6 bases). V lost 5 bases and J lost 5, with 15 bases in between. This CDR3 is built from 15 residues. CDR1 SEHNR and CDR2 FQNEAQ come from the germline V gene (reference sequence). The CDR3 protein is CASSASGHPNEKLFF. The CDR3, as DNA: TGTGCCAGCAGCGCCTCGGGACACCCAAATGAAAAACTGTTTTTT.

The chain combines TRBV30 with TRBJ1-4; D gene unclear. This CDR3 is 14 amino acids long. Per germline, CDR1 GTSNPN and CDR2 SVGIG (reference sequence). The V end was cut by 0 bases, the J end by 2 bases, with 7 bases between. DNA for the CDR3: TGTGCCTGGAGTGTTGGCAGGACTAATGAAAAACTGTTTTTT. Amino acid sequence: CAWSVGRTNEKLFF. Supplemented by reference TRBV30 and TRBJ1-4, the full variable domain reads SQTIHQWPATLVQPVGSPLSLECTVEGTSNPNLYWYRQAAGRGLQLLFYSVGIGQISSEVPQNLSASRPQDRQFILSSKKLLLSDSGFYLCAWSVGRTNEKLFFGSGTQLSVL.

The rearrangement links TRBV5-5 to TRBJ2-5, with D perhaps TRBD2 (5 bases). V dropped 0 bases and J dropped 1 base, with 10 bases sitting between them. Germline values: CDR1 SGHKS, CDR2 YYEKEE (reference sequence). This CDR3 has 15 amino acids. The CDR3 loop reads CASSLDPGFQETQYF. Written as DNA, the CDR3 is TGTGCCAGCAGCTTGGACCCGGGGTTCCAAGAGACCCAGTACTTC.

This sequence joins TRBV10-1 and TRBJ1-2, with 8 bases matching TRBD1. V shed 9 bases, J shed 4 bases, and the junction held 4 bases outside the gene matches. This CDR3 is built from 12 residues. Germline V gene sequence: CDR1 WNHNN, CDR2 SYGVQD (reference sequence). The CDR3 bases are TGCGCCAGGCGGGACAGGCTCTATGGCTACACCTTC. Its protein product is CARRDRLYGYTF.

This clone was seen a handful of times. The genes are TRBV28 and TRBJ1-3, with 9 bases aligning to TRBD1. This CDR3 spans 18 amino acids. Germline assignment: CDR1 MDHEN and CDR2 SYDVKM. V was clipped by 4 bases and J by 4 bases; unmatched bases: 14. CDR3 sequence: CASSSQGGGQGYGNTIYF. In DNA, the CDR3 is TGTGCCAGCAGTTCCCAAGGGGGGGGACAGGGTTACGGAAACACCATATATTTT.

V usage is TRBV5-1 and J usage is TRBJ1-2; a possible D gene is TRBD1 (5 bases). V lost 1 base and J lost 7, with 17 bases in between. CDR1 is SGHRS and CDR2 is YFSETQ in the germline V gene. CDR3 length: 15 residues. CDR3 sequence reads: CASSLNQGGSSGYTF. The CDR3 bases are TGCGCCAGCAGCTTGAATCAGGGAGGGAGTAGTGGCTACACCTTC.

The chain links TRBV7-9 to TRBJ1-1; TRBD1 aligns across 7 bases. CDR1 SEHNR and CDR2 FQNEAQ come from the germline V gene (reference sequence). After removal of 4 bases from V and 6 bases from J, the junction contained 5 bases not matched to a gene. This CDR3 has 13 residues. CDR3 sequence reads: CASSSPGTAEAFF. CDR3 coding DNA: TGTGCCAGCAGCTCGCCAGGGACAGCTGAAGCTTTCTTT.